These 14 T cell receptor beta chains originate from one sample sequenced in a study of blood T cell repertoires in COVID-19. The assay was immunoSEQ multiplex PCR, and TCRdb's table has in-frame clones only and misses some. This sample has 150,000 to 180,000 clones, with around 78% found just once. Sequencing used peripheral blood. These TCRs come from an elderly man with acute or convalescent COVID-19.

This chain uses TRBV27 with TRBJ1-6; D perhaps matches TRBD1 (6 bases). Germline-derived CDR1 and CDR2 are MNHEY and SMNVEV (reference sequence). Trimming removed 4 bases from V and 5 bases from J, with 9 bases in between. The CDR3 runs to 14 residues. This CDR3 reads CASSYRVNNSPLHF. The CDR3 bases are TGTGCCAGCAGTTACAGGGTGAATAATTCACCCCTCCACTTT.

The rearrangement links TRBV21-1 to TRBJ1-5. TRBV21-1 is termed a pseudogene. The CDR3 has 14 amino acids. In DNA, the CDR3 is TGTGCCAGCAACTCGCGCCCTAGCAATCAGCCCCAGCATTTT. Amino acid sequence: CASNSRPSNQPQHF.

V gene TRBV11-3 combines with J gene TRBJ2-6; 9 bases map to TRBD1. CDR1 is SGHNT and CDR2 is YENEEA in the germline V gene. The trim removed 5 bases at V and 3 bases at J, leaving 8 bases unmatched. The CDR3 has 17 residues. The CDR3: CASSQGTGKGGANVLTF. CDR3 nucleotides: TGTGCCAGCAGCCAAGGGACAGGGAAGGGTGGGGCCAACGTCCTGACTTTC.

The chain combines TRBV3-1 (or the pseudogene TRBV3-2) with TRBJ2-7, with D unresolved. The germline V gene has CDR1 LGHDT and CDR2 YNNKEL (reference sequence). CDR3 length: 15 residues. Trimming removed 0 bases at V and 6 bases at J, with 15 bases between. CDR3 coding DNA: TGTGCCAGCAGCCAAGATTACGGGTTCGCTGGCGAGCAGTACTTC. This gives the protein CASSQDYGFAGEQYF.

This sequence joins TRBV6-5 and TRBJ1-2, with D possibly TRBD1 on 5 matching bases. CDR1 and CDR2 from the germline V gene are MNHEY and SVGAGI. V lost 0 bases to trimming and J lost 7 bases, with 9 bases between them. The CDR3 has 13 residues. In nucleotides, the CDR3 is TGTGCCAGCAGTTACTCCCCGGGGGTTGGCTACACCTTC. This sequence encodes CASSYSPGVGYTF.

The CDR3 here is CAITSERGYEQYF. The CDR3 bases are TGTGCCATCACTTCCGAGCGCGGCTACGAGCAGTACTTC. The V gene is TRBV10-3, the J gene TRBJ2-7; D unresolved. The V gene lost 7 bases and the J gene lost 3 bases, with 13 bases spanning the gap. CDR3 length: 13 amino acids. Germline V gene lookup returns CDR1 ENHRY and CDR2 SYGVKD.

The chain links TRBV23-1 to TRBJ2-3; tentative D call: TRBD2 (6 bases). TRBV23-1 is reported as an ORF; its role is uncertain. The CDR3 is 14 amino acids. The V end lost 4 bases, the J end lost 0 bases, and 8 bases lay between the germline ends. The DNA for the CDR3 is TGCGCCAGCAGTCGGCGGGACAGCACAGATACGCAGTATTTT. This sequence encodes CASSRRDSTDTQYF.

The rearrangement uses TRBV11-2 and TRBJ1-1; a possible D gene is TRBD1 (5 bases). The CDR3 is 14 residues long. CDR1 is SGHAT and CDR2 is FQNNGV in the germline V gene. Deletions cut 5 bases from V and 0 bases from J, with 10 bases between. The CDR3 coding sequence is TGTGCCAGCAGCCCCCAGGGCCTGAACACTGAAGCTTTCTTT. Translation: CASSPQGLNTEAFF.

The sample holds a few counts of this clone. The sample contains more than one DNA sequence encoding this CDR3. The J gene is TRBJ1-5, the V gene TRBV2; TRBD1 matches 10 bases. Germline CDR1 reads SNHLY; CDR2 reads FYNNEI. The CDR3 has 13 amino acids. V trimming: 6 bases; J trimming: 5 bases; junction bases outside the gene matches: 1. CDR3 loop: CASRGQGDQPQHF. Here the CDR3 DNA reads TGTGCCAGCAGAGGACAGGGGGATCAGCCCCAGCATTTT.

V is TRBV3-1 (or the pseudogene TRBV3-2) and J is TRBJ1-1; the D is unclear. Germline CDR1 and CDR2: LGHDT and YNNKEL (reference sequence). The CDR3 extends over 17 amino acids. V was cut by 4 bases and J by 1 base, with 19 bases left in between. The CDR3 DNA sequence: TGTGCCAGCAGCCGTTGGCAGTTTGGTAGAGGGAACACTGAAGCTTTCTTT. The encoded protein is CASSRWQFGRGNTEAFF.

The rearrangement uses TRBV2 and TRBJ2-5; 10 bases align to TRBD2. Germline CDR1 reads SNHLY; CDR2 reads FYNNEI. The CDR3 has 15 amino acids. V was pared by 6 bases and J by 5 bases, with 9 bases of the junction left unmatched. CDR3 nucleotides: TGTGCCAGCAGGGCACTAGCGGGGTTGCTCGAGACCCAGTACTTC. This sequence encodes CASRALAGLLETQYF.

The chain employs TRBV27 and TRBJ1-5; weak D call: TRBD1 (5 bases). V was shortened by 5 bases and J by 0 bases, with 17 bases between the two germline ends. This CDR3 is built from 17 residues. CDR1 is MNHEY, CDR2 SMNVEV, per germline (reference sequence). CDR3 in DNA: TGTGCCAGCAGTCCAATGGGGGGGGAGAATAGCAATCAGCCCCAGCATTTT. Protein: CASSPMGGENSNQPQHF.

The chain is built from TRBV18 and TRBJ1-5, with 8 bases matching TRBD1. The length of the CDR3 is 14 residues. Germline CDR1 KGHSH, CDR2 LQKENI. V shed 5 bases and J 3 bases; nucleotides not matched to a gene: 3. CDR3 in DNA: TGTGCCAGCTCAATGACAGGGGTCAATCAGCCCCAGCATTTT. Translation gives CASSMTGVNQPQHF. Looking up the rest from reference TRBV18 and TRBJ1-5 gives the full variable domain: NAGVMQNPRHLVRRRGQEARLRCSPMKGHSHVYWYRQLPEEGLKFMVYLQKENIIDESGMPKERFSAEFPKEGPSILRIQQVVRGDSAAYFCASSMTGVNQPQHFGDGTRLSIL.

V usage is TRBV6-4 and J usage is TRBJ1-2; D uncertain. Germline CDR1 is MRHNA and CDR2 is SNTAGT. CDR3 length: 14 amino acids. The V gene lost 0 bases and the J gene lost 5 bases, with 10 bases spanning the gap. The CDR3, as DNA: TGTGCCAGCAGTGACTCGGGGAGAGCATATGGCTACACCTTC. It yields the protein CASSDSGRAYGYTF.